This is a list of T cell receptor beta chains from one sample in a study of CD4 and CD8 cells across lung adenocarcinoma regions. TCRdb analysed the PCR reads with MiXCR anew, one entry per CDR3 protein. Here the sample spans several thousand distinct CDR3 sequences, about three fifths being singletons. Sequenced input: CD4+ T cells from the center of a lung tumor. These receptor sequences come from a male donor with lung adenocarcinoma. The CD4 and CD8 labels of this study may be unreliable. The CDR3 runs from the conserved cysteine through the conserved F or W. A D gene is named only where the DNA matches it firmly. Clone size is shown for a subset of rows, as once, few, many or a class of expanded clone.

size: medium-sized
J: TRBJ2-1
D: TRBD2
V: TRBV6-5
DNA: TGTGCCAGCAGTTCCTGGGCGGGAGGGAGTAATGAGCAGTTCTTC
CDR3: CASSSWAGGSNEQFF

size: -
J: TRBJ2-6
D: -
V: TRBV30
DNA: TGTGCCTGGGAGAGATCTGGGGCCAACGTCCTGACTTTC
CDR3: CAWERSGANVLTF

size: few
J: TRBJ2-5
D: -
V: TRBV3-1
DNA: TGTGCCAGCAGCCCACCCGGGATAGCGGAGACCCAGTACTTC
CDR3: CASSPPGIAETQYF

size: -
J: TRBJ2-3
D: -
V: TRBV7-2
DNA: TGTGCCAGCAGTGATCGCGAGGGGTCAGATACGCAGTATTTT
CDR3: CASSDREGSDTQYF

size: -
J: TRBJ2-4
D: -
V: TRBV6-1
DNA: TGTGGCAGCTCGGGGCTGGGAGCCAAAAACATTCAGTACTTC
CDR3: CGSSGLGAKNIQYF

size: -
J: TRBJ2-1
D: -
V: TRBV6-1
DNA: TGTGCCAGCAGGGAGACCCCCAGCGCCTCCTACAATGAGCAGTTCTTC
CDR3: CASRETPSASYNEQFF

size: -
J: TRBJ2-3
D: TRBD1
V: TRBV6-1
DNA: TGTCGCAGCAGGGGGCAGTCCGGCCCAGATACGCAGTATTTC
CDR3: CRSRGQSGPDTQYF

size: -
J: TRBJ2-5
D: -
V: TRBV6-1
DNA: TGTGCCAGCACGTCGGACGGGGGACGTGACCGAGAGACCCAGTACTTC
CDR3: CASTSDGGRDRETQYF

size: -
J: TRBJ2-7
D: -
V: TRBV7-2
DNA: TGTGCCAGCAGCACACGACAGGACTACGAGCAGTACTTC
CDR3: CASSTRQDYEQYF

size: -
J: TRBJ2-3
D: TRBD2
V: TRBV6-1
DNA: TGTGCCAGGAATCTTAGCGGGAGGAGCAAAGATACGCAGTACTTT
CDR3: CARNLSGRSKDTQYF